This T cell receptor beta chain was captured in a study of OX40 agonist ivuxolimab in advanced cancers. Study in general: Patients were dosed intravenously with ivuxolimab at 0.01 to 10 mg/kg every 2 weeks. A history of anti-PD-1, anti-PD-L1 or anti-CTLA-4 therapy was acceptable, and 40% to 45% had some. One patient with hepatocellular carcinoma and two with cutaneous melanoma, three in all, had partial responses. Whole-study results and caveats: In the expanded peripheral T cells, antigen specificity was never determined.

CDR1 is SGHTA, CDR2 FQGNSA, per germline. CDR3 length equals 15 residues. The V and J ends lost 5 bases and 5 bases respectively, with 15 bases between them. As regards this clone: Its cognate antigen is unknown.

TCRdb keeps only in-frame clones here, not all; method: immunoSEQ multiplex PCR. The table has 40,000 to 65,000 clones, 80% to 85% seen once. The chain is built from TRBV7-2 and TRBJ1-4; D is unclear. This specimen consisted of CD4+ or CD8+ T cells sorted from blood, obtained in a trial of the OX40 agonist ivuxolimab. This TCR derives from an adult with an advanced solid tumor such as melanoma, head and neck, liver or kidney cancer. The CDR3: CASSLMDGSNEKLFF. The DNA of the CDR3 is TGTGCCAGCAGCCTAATGGACGGTTCCAATGAAAAACTGTTTTTT.